The rows below give T cell receptor beta chains drawn from one sample of a study of blood T cells in healthy people across ages. MiXCR, run by TCRdb on the 5' RACE reads, gives a single entry per CDR3 protein. In the table there are almost 800,000 distinct CDR3 sequences, 55% to 75% of which are singletons. Sequenced sample: blood. Receptor source: a young man in good health. Each CDR3 is given with its conserved first and last residue. A D gene is named only where the DNA matches it firmly. A clone size is listed for some rows: how often the clone was seen (once, few, many), or a class if it is expanded.

j_call	clone_size	v_call	d_call	cdr3_aa	cdr3_nt
TRBJ1-6	-	TRBV20-1	-	CSARVGGTTNSPLHF	TGCAGTGCTAGGGTGGGGGGGACCACGAATTCACCCCTCCACTTT
TRBJ2-5	-	TRBV27	-	CASSFDGGQTQYF	TGTGCCAGCAGTTTTGATGGAGGCCAGACCCAGTACTTC
TRBJ2-5	-	TRBV20-1	-	CSAMGYGETQYF	TGCAGTGCTATGGGTTATGGGGAGACCCAGTACTTC
TRBJ1-2	few	TRBV30	-	CAWSVRGRVRNYGYTF	TGTGCCTGGAGTGTACGGGGGCGGGTGAGAAACTATGGCTACACCTTC
TRBJ2-5	-	TRBV29-1	TRBD1	CSVTQGDARGGTQYF	TGCAGCGTTACCCAGGGGGATGCCCGTGGTGGGACCCAGTACTTC
TRBJ1-1	few	TRBV6-2/TRBV6-3	-	CASRPRVLFTEAFF	TGTGCCAGCAGACCCAGGGTTTTGTTCACTGAAGCTTTCTTT
TRBJ2-7	many	TRBV21-1	-	CASSKTGYEQYF	TGTGCCAGCAGCAAGACAGGCTACGAGCAGTACTTC
TRBJ2-5	once	TRBV20-1	TRBD2	CSARVPAGGPPETQYF	TGCAGTGCTAGAGTCCCAGCGGGAGGGCCACCAGAGACCCAGTACTTC
TRBJ1-4	-	TRBV6-5	-	CASSYRWNRDDEKLFF	TGTGCCAGCAGTTACCGCTGGAACAGGGATGATGAAAAACTGTTTTTT
TRBJ1-1	-	TRBV7-2	TRBD1	CASSQRGWTGGHTEAFF	TGTGCCAGCAGCCAAAGGGGATGGACAGGGGGTCACACTGAAGCTTTCTTT
TRBJ2-2	-	TRBV7-8	TRBD2	CASSFGGTSGANTGELFF	TGTGCCAGCAGCTTCGGCGGGACTAGCGGGGCGAACACCGGGGAGCTGTTTTTT
TRBJ1-4	-	TRBV21-1	-	CASTLIINEKLFF	TGTGCCAGCACCCTTATTATCAATGAAAAACTGTTTTTT
TRBJ2-7	-	TRBV7-9	-	CASSTHSGYEQYF	TGTGCCAGCAGCACCCATTCTGGCTACGAGCAGTACTTC
TRBJ2-4	-	TRBV20-1	-	CSANDRKGPNIQYF	TGCAGTGCGAATGACAGAAAGGGTCCAAACATTCAGTACTTC
TRBJ2-3	many	TRBV24-1	-	CATSDFTTDTQYF	TGTGCCACCAGTGATTTTACCACAGATACGCAGTATTTT
TRBJ2-1	-	TRBV10-3	-	CAIRKRQDNEQFF	TGTGCCATCAGGAAACGACAGGACAATGAGCAGTTCTTC
TRBJ2-1	-	TRBV2	-	CASSDRQGSYNEQFF	TGTGCCAGCAGTGACCGGCAGGGATCCTACAATGAGCAGTTCTTC
TRBJ1-4	-	TRBV7-9	-	CASSIPTSEGGLKEKLFF	TGTGCCAGCAGCATACCAACCAGTGAGGGGGGGTTAAAGGAAAAACTGTTTTTT
TRBJ1-3	few	TRBV29-1	-	CSALEGTGNTIYF	TGCAGCGCCCTTGAAGGGACTGGAAACACCATATATTTT
TRBJ2-1	-	TRBV20-1	-	CSARPGALRSSYNEQFF	TGCAGTGCTAGACCGGGGGCACTCAGGAGCTCCTACAATGAGCAGTTCTTC
TRBJ1-1	-	TRBV27	TRBD1	CASSFTGGVGEAFF	TGTGCCAGCAGTTTCACAGGGGGCGTTGGTGAAGCTTTCTTT
TRBJ2-1	many	TRBV9	TRBD2	CASSATSGNHNEQFF	TGTGCCAGCAGCGCAACTAGCGGGAACCACAATGAGCAGTTCTTC